Each of the 8 T cell receptor beta chains below was sequenced from the same sample in a study of beta chain features in type 1 diabetes. Isolated RNA was reverse transcribed in full, so expressed TCRB transcripts were sequenced. Produced via immunoSEQ multiplex PCR; TCRdb's table is partial and in-frame only. The repertoire has about 60,000 clones, about 55% of them found once; the top ten carry 2.2%. The sequenced sample was Tregs from blood. The origin of the receptors is a woman younger than 35 in good health.

The chain uses TRBV10-3 and TRBJ2-5; D remains ambiguous. The CDR3 sequence is 13 residues long. Trimming shortened V by 2 bases and J by 7 bases, and 11 bases separated the two germline ends. Looked up from germline, CDR1 is ENHRY and CDR2 is SYGVKD. The CDR3 is CAISEPPGRTQYF. CDR3 DNA: TGTGCCATCAGTGAGCCCCCGGGTCGGACCCAGTACTTC.

The chain employs TRBV6-5 and TRBJ1-2; TRBD1 might be the D (6 bases). Trimming cost V 0 bases and J 7 bases, with 18 bases left between them. The CDR3 has 16 residues. Looked up from germline, CDR1 is MNHEY and CDR2 is SVGAGI. In DNA form, the CDR3 reads TGTGCCAGCAGTTACTCCCGAAGATCAGGGGCGGTTGGCTACACCTTC. This sequence encodes CASSYSRRSGAVGYTF.

The V call is TRBV7-9, the J call TRBJ1-1, with no clear D. The V gene's germline CDR1 is SEHNR and CDR2 FQNEAQ (reference sequence). Trimming removed 5 bases from V and 10 bases from J, with 20 bases in between. This CDR3 contains 14 residues. Written as DNA, the CDR3 is TGTGCCAGCAGCCGGAGTGGTGCGGGGAACTTAGCTTTCTTT. This translates into CASSRSGAGNLAFF.

This clone is a singleton in its sample. The V gene is TRBV6-5, the J gene TRBJ1-1; D perhaps matches TRBD1 (6 bases). Germline V gives CDR1 MNHEY, CDR2 SVGAGI. Deletions cut 5 bases from V and 6 bases from J, with 13 bases between. This CDR3 is 13 amino acids long. The DNA of the CDR3 is TGTGCCAGCAGTAAACAGGGCGCAGCTGAAGCTTTCTTT. Its protein is CASSKQGAAEAFF.

This clone appeared a few times. V is TRBV7-9 and J is TRBJ1-2; 7 positions agree with TRBD1. Germline V gene data show CDR1 as SEHNR and CDR2 as FQNEAQ (reference sequence). V trimming: 1 base; J trimming: 5 bases; junction bases outside the gene matches: 10. The CDR3 runs 16 residues. The CDR3 sequence is CASSLVTGQRNYGYTF. In DNA form, the CDR3 reads TGTGCCAGCAGCTTAGTAACGGGACAGAGGAATTATGGCTACACCTTC.

The chain joins TRBV11-2 to TRBJ1-6, with 7 bases aligning to TRBD1. Germline-derived CDR1 and CDR2 are SGHAT and FQNNGV. This CDR3 spans 15 amino acids. With V trimmed by 4 bases and J by 10 bases, 10 bases remained unmatched. CDR3 loop: CASSYGFTGVSPLHF. The CDR3 region has the DNA TGTGCCAGCAGCTATGGGTTTACAGGGGTGTCACCCCTCCACTTT. Looking up the rest from reference TRBV11-2 and TRBJ1-6 gives the full variable domain: EAGVAQSPRYKIIEKRQSVAFWCNPISGHATLYWYQQILGQGPKLLIQFQNNGVVDDSQLPKDRFSAERLKGVDSTLKIQPAKLEDSAVYLCASSYGFTGVSPLHFGNGTRLTVT.

V and J are TRBV7-9 and TRBJ1-1, with TRBD1 matching 7 bases. This CDR3 contains 14 residues. Germline V lookup: CDR1 SEHNR, CDR2 FQNEAQ (reference sequence). The J segment lost 1 base and the V segment lost 5 bases, leaving 4 bases of the junction unmatched. The CDR3 coding sequence is TGTGCCAGCAGCCCGCCAGGGGGGAACACTGAAGCTTTCTTT. It translates to CASSPPGGNTEAFF.

V and J are TRBV7-2 and TRBJ2-1, with 8 bases identical to TRBD1. This CDR3 is 12 amino acids long. The germline CDR1 and CDR2 sequences are SGHTA and FQGNSA. The ends lost 10 bases at V and 7 bases at J; junction bases unmatched: 6. CDR3 amino acids: CATQGAPNEQFF. In nucleotides, the CDR3 is TGTGCCACGCAGGGGGCGCCGAATGAGCAGTTCTTC.